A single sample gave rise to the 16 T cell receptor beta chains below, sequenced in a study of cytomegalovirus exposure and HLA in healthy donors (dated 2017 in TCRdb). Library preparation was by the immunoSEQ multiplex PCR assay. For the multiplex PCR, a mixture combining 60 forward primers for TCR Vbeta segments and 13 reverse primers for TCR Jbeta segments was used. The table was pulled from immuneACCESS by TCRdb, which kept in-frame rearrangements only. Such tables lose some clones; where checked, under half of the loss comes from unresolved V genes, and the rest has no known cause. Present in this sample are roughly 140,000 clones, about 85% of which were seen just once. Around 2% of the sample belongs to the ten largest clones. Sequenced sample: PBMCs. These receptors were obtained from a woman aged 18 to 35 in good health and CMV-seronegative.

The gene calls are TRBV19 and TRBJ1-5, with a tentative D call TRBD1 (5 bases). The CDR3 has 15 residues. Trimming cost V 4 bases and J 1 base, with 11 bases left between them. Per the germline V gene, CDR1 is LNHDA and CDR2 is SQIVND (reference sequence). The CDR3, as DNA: TGTGCCAGTAGTACCCCCAAGGGGAGCAATCAGCCCCAGCATTTT. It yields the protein CASSTPKGSNQPQHF.

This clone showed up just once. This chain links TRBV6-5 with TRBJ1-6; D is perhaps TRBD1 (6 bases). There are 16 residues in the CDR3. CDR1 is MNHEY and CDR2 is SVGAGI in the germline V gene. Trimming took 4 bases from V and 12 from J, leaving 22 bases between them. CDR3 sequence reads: CASSSGPGQIIQPLHF. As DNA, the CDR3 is TGTGCCAGCAGTTCCGGACCGGGACAAATAATTCAACCCCTCCACTTT.

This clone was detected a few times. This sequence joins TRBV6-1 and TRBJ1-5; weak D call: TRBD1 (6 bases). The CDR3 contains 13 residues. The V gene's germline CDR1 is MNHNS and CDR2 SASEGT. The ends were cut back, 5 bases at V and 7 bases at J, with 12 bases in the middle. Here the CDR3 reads CASSNREGQPQHF. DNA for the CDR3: TGTGCCAGCAGTAACAGGGAGGGACAGCCCCAGCATTTT.

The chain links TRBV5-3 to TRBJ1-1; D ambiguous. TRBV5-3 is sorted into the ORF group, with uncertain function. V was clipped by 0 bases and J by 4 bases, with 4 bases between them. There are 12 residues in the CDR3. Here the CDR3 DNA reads TGTGCCAGAAGCTTGGTTCGCACTGAAGCTTTCTTT. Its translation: CARSLVRTEAFF.

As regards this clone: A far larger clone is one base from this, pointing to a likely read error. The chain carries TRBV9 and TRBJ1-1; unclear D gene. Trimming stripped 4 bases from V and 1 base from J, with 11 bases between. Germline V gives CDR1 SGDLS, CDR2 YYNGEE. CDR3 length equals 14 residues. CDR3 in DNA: TGTGCCAGCAGCCTAAACCCCGGGAACACTGAAGCTTTCTTT. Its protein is CASSLNPGNTEAFF. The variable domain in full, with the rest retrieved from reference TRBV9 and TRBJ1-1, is DSGVTQTPKHLITATGQRVTLRCSPRSGDLSVYWYQQSLDQGLQFLIQYYNGEERAKGNILERFSAQQFPDLHSELNLSSLELGDSALYFCASSLNPGNTEAFFGQGTRLTVV.

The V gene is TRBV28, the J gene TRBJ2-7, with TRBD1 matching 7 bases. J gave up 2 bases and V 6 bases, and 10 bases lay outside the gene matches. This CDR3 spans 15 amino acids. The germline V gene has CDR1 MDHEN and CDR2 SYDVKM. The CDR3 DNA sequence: TGTGCCAGCAGCCAGGTGGCAGGGGGACCCTACGAGCAGTACTTC. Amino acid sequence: CASSQVAGGPYEQYF.

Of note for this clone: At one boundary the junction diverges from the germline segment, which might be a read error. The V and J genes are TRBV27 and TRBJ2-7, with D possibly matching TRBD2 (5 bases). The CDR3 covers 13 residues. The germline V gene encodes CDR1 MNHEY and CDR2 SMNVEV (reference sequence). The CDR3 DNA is TGTGCCAGCAGCCCACGGACTGTCTACGAGCAGTGCTTC. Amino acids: CASSPRTVYEQCF.

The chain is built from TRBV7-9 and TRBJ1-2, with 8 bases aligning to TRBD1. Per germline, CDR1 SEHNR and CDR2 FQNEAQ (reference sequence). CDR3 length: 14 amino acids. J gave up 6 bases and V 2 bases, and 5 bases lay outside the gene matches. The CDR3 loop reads CASSLRQGANGYTF. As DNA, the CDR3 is TGTGCCAGCAGCTTAAGGCAGGGGGCGAATGGCTACACCTTC. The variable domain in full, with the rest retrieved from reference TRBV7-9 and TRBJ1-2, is DTGVSQNPRHKITKRGQNVTFRCDPISEHNRLYWYRQTLGQGPEFLTYFQNEAQLEKSRLLSDRFSAERPKGSFSTLEIQRTEQGDSAMYLCASSLRQGANGYTFGSGTRLTVV.

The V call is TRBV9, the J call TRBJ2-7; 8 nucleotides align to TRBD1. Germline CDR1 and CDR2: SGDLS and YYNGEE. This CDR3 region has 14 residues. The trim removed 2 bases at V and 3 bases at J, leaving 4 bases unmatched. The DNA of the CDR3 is TGTGCCAGCAGCGTTGGACAGGGTATCTACGAGCAGTACTTC. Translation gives CASSVGQGIYEQYF.

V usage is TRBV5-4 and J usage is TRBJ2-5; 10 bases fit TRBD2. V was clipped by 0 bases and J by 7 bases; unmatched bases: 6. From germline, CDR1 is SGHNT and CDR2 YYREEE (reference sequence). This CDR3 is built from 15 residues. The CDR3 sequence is CASSLAGTSASTQYF. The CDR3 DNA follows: TGTGCCAGCAGCTTGGCCGGGACTAGCGCCTCGACCCAGTACTTC.

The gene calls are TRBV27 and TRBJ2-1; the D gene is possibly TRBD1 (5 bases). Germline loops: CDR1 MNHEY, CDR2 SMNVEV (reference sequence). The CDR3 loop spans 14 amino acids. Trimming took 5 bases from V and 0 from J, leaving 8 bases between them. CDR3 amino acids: CASSHRSSYNEQFF. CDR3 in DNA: TGTGCCAGCAGTCACAGGAGCTCCTACAATGAGCAGTTCTTC.

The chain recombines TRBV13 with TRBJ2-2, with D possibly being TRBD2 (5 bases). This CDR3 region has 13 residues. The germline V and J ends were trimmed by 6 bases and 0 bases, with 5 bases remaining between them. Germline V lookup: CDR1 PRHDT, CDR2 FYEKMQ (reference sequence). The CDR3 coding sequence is TGTGCCAGCAGGAGGGCGAACACCGGGGAGCTGTTTTTT. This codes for CASRRANTGELFF.

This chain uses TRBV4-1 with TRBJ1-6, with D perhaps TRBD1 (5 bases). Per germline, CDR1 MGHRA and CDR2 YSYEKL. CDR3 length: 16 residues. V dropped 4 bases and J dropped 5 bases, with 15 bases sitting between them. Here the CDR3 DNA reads TGCGCCAGCAGCCCTATCTACAGGAGAGATAATTCACCCCTCCACTTT. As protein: CASSPIYRRDNSPLHF.

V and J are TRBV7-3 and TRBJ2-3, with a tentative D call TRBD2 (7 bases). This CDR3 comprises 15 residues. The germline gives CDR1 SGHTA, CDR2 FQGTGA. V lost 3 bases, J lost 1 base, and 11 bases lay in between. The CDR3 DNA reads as TGTGCCAGCAGCTTGGGGGGGCTACGCACAGATACGCAGTATTTT. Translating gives CASSLGGLRTDTQYF.

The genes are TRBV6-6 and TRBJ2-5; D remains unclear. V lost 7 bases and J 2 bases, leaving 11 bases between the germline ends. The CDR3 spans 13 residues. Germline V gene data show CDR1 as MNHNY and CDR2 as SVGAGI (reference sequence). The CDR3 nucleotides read TGTGCCAGCACCAGACACCTACAAGAGACCCAGTACTTC. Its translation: CASTRHLQETQYF.

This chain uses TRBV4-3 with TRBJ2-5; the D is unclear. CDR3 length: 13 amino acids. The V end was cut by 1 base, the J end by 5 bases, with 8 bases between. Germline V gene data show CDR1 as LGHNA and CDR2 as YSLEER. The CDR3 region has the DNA TGCGCCAGCAGCCAAGCGAGTATGGAGACCCAGTACTTC. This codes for CASSQASMETQYF.